The sequence of this T cell receptor beta chain was determined in a study of CXCR3-negative and CXCR3-positive naive CD8 T cells. Points on this clonotype: As yet, its antigen is unknown.

Whole-study results and caveats: Similarly elevated diversity marked both naive subsets, with memory CD8+ cells showing far lower diversity. In CXCR3-positive naive cells, the TRB CDR3s were more hydrophobic than in CXCR3-negative naive cells. Similar TRBV-TRBJ usage characterized naive CXCR3-negative and CXCR3-positive cells; memory cells differed. The study inferred TCR strength from TRB CDR3 properties and found comparable surface CD5 between naive subsets.

By phenotype, naive CD8+ T cells were CD45RO-CCR7+CD27+CD95-. The authors made the TRB cDNA libraries by 5' RACE using UMI labels. After re-calling the 5' RACE reads, TCRdb lists one entry per CDR3 protein, DNA absent. The ten top clones account for 0.55% to 0.7%, within a sample of tens of thousands of distinct CDR3 sequences. The CDR3 runs 14 residues. CDR1 is MGHRA and CDR2 is YSYEKL in the germline V gene. J is TRBJ2-7 and V is TRBV4-1; TCRdb outputs TRBD1, but without DNA this stays unchecked. This TCR came from a human donor in good health. Some clones in this sample may be carry-over from other donors' samples. Sequenced input: naive CXCR3+ CD8+ T cells from blood. Noted subset: CD45RO-CCR7+CD27+CD95- naive CD8+ T cells expressing CXCR3 (TNR3+). The CDR3 protein is CASSQDPGEGEQYF.